Listed here is a single TCR beta chain. Its antigen is undetermined. Between the trimmed V and J ends, which lost 1 base and 3 bases, there was a span of 15 bases. Germline V gene lookup returns CDR1 SGHAT and CDR2 FQNNGV. This CDR3 region has 16 residues. Deep was the level at which the assay was run. The repertoire was sequenced with immunoSEQ multiplex PCR; TCRdb's copy has only in-frame clones and lacks some. Of about 730,000 clones in the sample, approximately 72% were seen once. The sample belongs to a study of shared clonotypes between healthy human individuals. Broader study findings: Between a few donors, naive CD4 clonotypes were shared at a level of about 5%.

The sequenced material came from memory CD4+ T cells sorted from blood. The subset here: CD45RA-negative fraction. This clonotype was obtained from a woman in her 30s in good health. The rearrangement links TRBV11-2 to TRBJ2-5, with D possibly being TRBD1 or TRBD2 (5 bases each). As DNA, the CDR3 is TGTGCCAGCAGCTTAGCACTAGGAAGAGGGGAAGAGACCCAGTACTTC. Translated, it gives CASSLALGRGEETQYF.